These 10 T cell receptor beta chains originate from one sample sequenced in a study of beta chain features in type 1 diabetes. The sequenced template was cDNA made from the entire isolated RNA. Only in-frame clones appear in the TCRdb table, and some are missing; sequencing was by immunoSEQ multiplex PCR. The data hold 680,000 or so clones, with 15% to 17% observed a single time. The sample comprised naive CD4+ T cells from blood. The source is a man aged 18 to 29 in good health.

The rearrangement links TRBV7-9 to TRBJ1-1; D gene uncertain. The V gene's germline CDR1 is SEHNR and CDR2 FQNEAQ (reference sequence). V was shortened by 3 bases and J by 2 bases, with 10 bases between the two germline ends. CDR3 length equals 14 residues. CDR3 in DNA: TGTGCCAGCAGCTTGGCGGGTTTTAACACTGAAGCTTTCTTT. This gives the protein CASSLAGFNTEAFF. Based on the CDR3 plus reference TRBV7-9 and TRBJ1-1, the full variable domain is DTGVSQNPRHKITKRGQNVTFRCDPISEHNRLYWYRQTLGQGPEFLTYFQNEAQLEKSRLLSDRFSAERPKGSFSTLEIQRTEQGDSAMYLCASSLAGFNTEAFFGQGTRLTVV.

This clone was seen more than once but under ten times. In DNA form, the CDR3 reads TGCAGCGTTGAAGATTTGAGGGGGAGTCTTGCAGATACGCAGTATTTT. It translates to CSVEDLRGSLADTQYF. The gene calls are TRBV29-1 and TRBJ2-3, with D perhaps TRBD1 (6 bases). Germline V CDR1 and CDR2: SQVTM, ANQGSEA. The V end was cut by 0 bases, the J end by 4 bases, with 17 bases between. CDR3 length: 16 residues.

V and J are TRBV20-1 and TRBJ2-7; TRBD1 matches at 8 bases. CDR1 and CDR2 from the germline V gene are DFQATT and SNEGSKA (reference sequence). Germline trimming cut 6 bases from V and 5 bases from J; bases unmatched to any gene: 3. The CDR3 totals 11 residues. The CDR3 region has the DNA TGCAGTGCCCGACAGGGGAACGAGCAGTACTTC. It yields the protein CSARQGNEQYF.

This clone has a handful of counts. In DNA form, the CDR3 reads TGTGCCAGCAGCTTGAAAGCAGGGGCGACTGAAGCTTTCTTT. Translation: CASSLKAGATEAFF. The chain couples TRBV5-4 to TRBJ1-1, with D possibly matching TRBD1 (6 bases). This CDR3 contains 14 residues. V was pared by 1 base and J by 5 bases, with 12 bases between. Germline CDR1 and CDR2: SGHNT and YYREEE (reference sequence).

This clone was counted only a few times. CDR3 region: CASSQLAGGHHNEQFF. CDR3 nucleotides: TGTGCCAGCAGCCAACTAGCGGGGGGGCATCACAATGAGCAGTTCTTC. The chain carries TRBV4-2 and TRBJ2-1; 12 positions agree with TRBD2. The CDR3 is 16 amino acids. With V trimmed by 2 bases and J by 5 bases, 4 bases remained unmatched. Looked up from germline, CDR1 is LGHNA and CDR2 is YNFKEQ.

There are a few counts of this clone. The chain carries TRBV7-2 and TRBJ1-3; perhaps TRBD1 as D (6 bases). Germline CDR1 SGHTA, CDR2 FQGNSA. The CDR3 has 19 amino acids. V lost 5 bases, J lost 0 bases, and 23 bases lay in between. The CDR3 sequence is CASSPRSRQENVSGNTIYF. The CDR3 DNA follows: TGTGCCAGCAGCCCCAGGAGCCGACAGGAGAACGTCTCTGGAAACACCATATATTTT.

V gene TRBV28 combines with J gene TRBJ1-6; no firm D call. The CDR3 covers 13 residues. Trimming took 5 bases from V and 7 from J, leaving 9 bases between them. Germline V gene lookup returns CDR1 MDHEN and CDR2 SYDVKM. CDR3 protein: CASSRVRNSPLHF. The CDR3 DNA follows: TGTGCCAGCAGTCGAGTGCGGAATTCACCCCTCCACTTT.

The chain is built from TRBV18 and TRBJ2-5, with D unresolved. This CDR3 region has 13 residues. V lost 1 base, J lost 5 bases, and 8 bases lay in between. The germline CDR1 and CDR2 sequences are KGHSH and LQKENI. CDR3 nucleotide sequence: TGTGCCAGCTCACCACGGCGGAAGGAGACCCAGTACTTC. Its translation: CASSPRRKETQYF.

In this sample, this clone turned up a few times. J is TRBJ2-1 and V is TRBV2; 7 positions match TRBD1. V lost 6 bases to trimming and J lost 9 bases; unmatched junction nucleotides: 8. Germline V gene sequence: CDR1 SNHLY, CDR2 FYNNEI. The CDR3 covers 13 residues. The CDR3 nucleotides are TGTGCCAGCAGCAGAGACAGGGTACCTGAGCAGTTCTTC. As protein: CASSRDRVPEQFF.

The chain combines TRBV5-1 with TRBJ2-2; no clear D gene. The CDR3 is 14 residues long. Germline V gene lookup returns CDR1 SGHRS and CDR2 YFSETQ. Trimming removed 4 bases at V and 5 bases at J, with 12 bases between. The CDR3: CASSRSHRTGELFF. The CDR3, as DNA: TGCGCCAGCAGCCGTTCCCACCGGACCGGGGAGCTGTTTTTT. The variable domain in full, with the rest retrieved from reference TRBV5-1 and TRBJ2-2, is KAGVTQTPRYLIKTRGQQVTLSCSPISGHRSVSWYQQTPGQGLQFLFEYFSETQRNKGNFPGRFSGRQFSNSRSEMNVSTLELGDSALYLCASSRSHRTGELFFGEGSRLTVL.